The rows below give T cell receptor beta chains drawn from one sample of a study of T cell changes during pregnancy in multiple sclerosis. The table came from immunoSEQ multiplex PCR; TCRdb's copy has only in-frame clones and leaves some out. This sample has tens of thousands of clones, with around 94% found just once. Specimen: peripheral blood, collected in the third trimester of pregnancy. The source of these receptors is a female donor with multiple sclerosis, enrolled in a pregnancy study. Both conserved end residues are part of each CDR3. Each record gives: V gene, D gene, J gene, clone size, CDR3 DNA, CDR3 protein. The D gene is left open where the match is weak. Size values are once, few and many counts, or a class for expanded clones, and some rows have none.

>TRBV4-3|-|TRBJ2-3|-
TGCGCCAGCAGCCAAGTATCGGGGGGCGGTACGCAGTATTTT
CASSQVSGGGTQYF
>TRBV6-1|-|TRBJ2-7|once
TGTGCCAGCAGGCGGACAGCCTACGAGCAGTACTTC
CASRRTAYEQYF
>TRBV6-5|-|TRBJ2-7|-
TGTGCCAGCAGCCTTACTATCGTTAGGGAGCAGTACTTC
CASSLTIVREQYF
>TRBV11-3|TRBD2|TRBJ2-1|-
TGTGCCAGCAGCTCATCCCGGGGAGGGCCCTACAATGAGCAGTTCTTC
CASSSSRGGPYNEQFF
>TRBV7-3|-|TRBJ1-1|-
TGTGCCAGCAGCTTATCTGCAGGGCCTGAAGCTTTCTTT
CASSLSAGPEAFF
>TRBV6-5|-|TRBJ1-1|-
TGTGCCAGCAGTTACCAGGGAGGGACGAACACTGAAGCTTTCTTT
CASSYQGGTNTEAFF
>TRBV7-6|-|TRBJ1-1|-
TGTGCCAGCAGCTTTCAGGGTTGGGGAACTGAAGCTTTCTTT
CASSFQGWGTEAFF
>TRBV5-1|TRBD2|TRBJ2-1|-
TGCGCCAGCAGCTGGGAGGGGTTGGATGAGCAGTTCTTC
CASSWEGLDEQFF
>TRBV27|TRBD1|TRBJ1-2|-
TGTGCCAGCAGTTCCCCCGGGACAGGGGTCTATGGCTACACCTTC
CASSSPGTGVYGYTF
>TRBV19|-|TRBJ2-1|-
TGTGCCAGTAGTGCCTCGGGAGAGCAGTTCTTC
CASSASGEQFF
>TRBV4-2|TRBD2|TRBJ2-1|-
TGTGCCAGCAGCCAAGAAGGGGGACTAGCGGGGGTATACAATGAGCAGTTCTTC
CASSQEGGLAGVYNEQFF
>TRBV11-2|TRBD2|TRBJ2-2|-
TGTGCCAGCAGCTTAACTAGCGGGGGGGGGAACACCGGGGAGCTGTTTTTT
CASSLTSGGGNTGELFF
>TRBV15|-|TRBJ1-6|few
TGTGCCACCAGCAGAGATCGGACAGAGAATTCACCCCTCCACTTT
CATSRDRTENSPLHF
>TRBV7-3|TRBD2|TRBJ2-7|-
TGTGCCAGCAGCCCAGACGGGGGGGGCTCCTACGAGCAGTACTTC
CASSPDGGGSYEQYF
>TRBV2|-|TRBJ2-7|-
TGTGCCAGCAACGAACGATATCTATCCTACGAGCAGTACTTC
CASNERYLSYEQYF
>TRBV25-1|TRBD1|TRBJ1-4|-
TGTGCCAGCACCTCGGACAGGGAGGCTTTTGAAAAACTGTTTTTT
CASTSDREAFEKLFF
>TRBV12-5|-|TRBJ1-1|-
TGTGCTAGTGGTTTGGTAACCGGGGTGGGGGGGGCCACTGAAGCTTTCTTT
CASGLVTGVGGATEAFF
>TRBV23-1|-|TRBJ1-1|-
TGCGCCAGCAGTCTCACCGACAGGATCTTCACTGAAGCTTTCTTT
CASSLTDRIFTEAFF
>TRBV7-7|-|TRBJ1-5|-
TGTGCTAGCAGCTTATTACAGGGACAGCCCCAGCATTTT
CASSLLQGQPQHF
>TRBV7-9|TRBD1|TRBJ2-3|-
TGTGCCAGCAGCACCGGGACAGGGTCCTTCGATACGCAGTATTTT
CASSTGTGSFDTQYF
>TRBV6-1|TRBD1|TRBJ1-1|-
TGTGCCAGCAGTACAGGGGGCGCATCGAACACTGAAGCTTTCTTT
CASSTGGASNTEAFF
>TRBV6-1|-|TRBJ2-5|-
TGTGCCAGCACTGAGGGCCACCCGATCGGGGCCCAGTACTTC
CASTEGHPIGAQYF
>TRBV19|TRBD1|TRBJ1-5|few
TGTGCCAGTAGTATCGGACAGGGCTTTCATTTT
CASSIGQGFHF
>TRBV7-2|TRBD1|TRBJ1-5|-
TGTGCCAGCAGCGTACAAACAGGGGGCCGCAATCAGCCCCAGCATTTT
CASSVQTGGRNQPQHF
>TRBV7-2|TRBD2|TRBJ2-5|-
TGTGCCAGCAGCTTCGAGCGGGGGGGCCTCGGAGAGACCCAGTACTTC
CASSFERGGLGETQYF
>TRBV7-2|-|TRBJ2-5|-
TGTGCCAGCAGCTCCCGGGTGCAAGAGACCCAGTACTTC
CASSSRVQETQYF
>TRBV6-1|-|TRBJ1-2|-
TGTGCCAGCAGTGAAGTCTGGGCGACCCCTGGCTACACCTTC
CASSEVWATPGYTF
>TRBV29-1|TRBD2|TRBJ2-7|-
TGCAGCGTTGCGGCGCGGGAGGCAGCCTACGAGCAGTACTTC
CSVAAREAAYEQYF
>TRBV6-1|TRBD1|TRBJ1-3|-
TGTGCCAGCAGCGAGGGACAGGGAATAGACACCATATATTTT
CASSEGQGIDTIYF
>TRBV11-3|-|TRBJ2-5|-
TGTGCCAGCAGCTACAACCAAGAGACCCAGTACTTC
CASSYNQETQYF
>TRBV14|TRBD1|TRBJ2-5|-
TGTGCCAGCAGCAACCGGGACAGGGTACGCGCAGAGACCCAGTACTTC
CASSNRDRVRAETQYF
>TRBV18|TRBD1|TRBJ1-3|-
TGTGCCAGCTGGACAGGGATCCCTGGAAACACCATATATTTT
CASWTGIPGNTIYF
>TRBV6-4|-|TRBJ2-1|-
TGTGCCAGCAGTGATCAACAGACCTCCTACAATGAGCAGTTCTTC
CASSDQQTSYNEQFF
>TRBV15|-|TRBJ2-7|-
TGTGCCACCAGCATGGGGCACGAGCAGTACTTC
CATSMGHEQYF
>TRBV27|TRBD1|TRBJ1-1|-
TGTGCCAGCAGCATCGGGACAGGGGTAGGGGAAGCTTTCTTT
CASSIGTGVGEAFF
>TRBV6-5|-|TRBJ1-3|-
TGTGCCAGCAGACGGGACACCAGCTCTGGAAACACCATATATTTT
CASRRDTSSGNTIYF
>TRBV7-2|-|TRBJ2-5|-
TGTGCCAGCAGCTTGGGCGGGAATAGGGAGACCCAGTACTTC
CASSLGGNRETQYF
>TRBV7-9|-|TRBJ2-7|-
TGTGCCAGCAGTCCAAGAACCGGGAGCTACGAGCAGTACTTC
CASSPRTGSYEQYF
>TRBV10-3|TRBD1|TRBJ1-1|-
TGTGCCATCAGTGAGTCGGAACAGGGGGCTGAAGCTTTCTTT
CAISESEQGAEAFF
>TRBV7-9|TRBD2|TRBJ2-2|-
TGTGCCAGCACGGGGGGGACGAACACCGGGGAGCTGTTTTTT
CASTGGTNTGELFF
>TRBV30|TRBD1|TRBJ1-1|-
TGTGCCTGTCCTCCTTTAAAATTGGACAGGGGCGCTGAAGCTTTCTTT
CACPPLKLDRGAEAFF
>TRBV9|-|TRBJ2-3|-
TGTGCCAGCAGCGTAGTGTCGGGGAGCACAGATACGCAGTATTTT
CASSVVSGSTDTQYF
>TRBV5-5|TRBD1|TRBJ1-1|-
TGTGCCAGCAGCTCAGGGGGCACTGAAGCTTTCTTT
CASSSGGTEAFF
>TRBV16|-|TRBJ1-2|-
TGTGCCAGCAGCCTAGAAGAAGGGGTCTATGGCTACACCTTC
CASSLEEGVYGYTF
>TRBV7-6|TRBD1|TRBJ1-6|-
TGTGCCAGCAGCCTCGGACAGGTCCACTCTAATTCACCCCTCCACTTT
CASSLGQVHSNSPLHF
>TRBV30|-|TRBJ1-3|-
TGTGCCTCCCTCAGTCTCATCTCTGGAAACACCATATATTTT
CASLSLISGNTIYF